This T cell receptor beta chain derives from a study of T-cell reconstitution after alpha-beta-depleted transplantation in children. Unique molecular identifiers were used in preparing the TCRbeta library. TCRdb fed the PCR reads into MiXCR, producing one record per CDR3 protein. The table records hundreds of thousands of distinct CDR3 sequences, around 15% of them present only once. Findings of the study overall: By one year post-transplant, T-cell counts and diversity largely arose from T cells that were newly produced. Elevated TCRbeta diversity at day 60 was traced, in some patients, to surviving recipient T cells and thymic progenitors.

Points on this clonotype: Its specificity is unknown.

The CDR3 has 13 residues. In germline, CDR1 is MNHNS, CDR2 SASEGT. Trimming shortened V by 6 bases and J by 5 bases, and 14 bases separated the two germline ends. The sample consisted of PBMCs, mostly from graft donor cells, taken 360 days after TCRalphabeta/CD19-depleted stem cell transplant. This TCR was sampled from a male patient aged 2 to 10 who had a stem cell transplant for acute lymphoblastic leukemia, so the T cells may come from the graft donor. This chain joins TRBV6-1 and TRBJ2-7; D possibly matches TRBD1 or TRBD2 (5 bases each). The CDR3 sequence: CASRGTPAHEQYF. In DNA form, the CDR3 reads TGTGCCAGCAGAGGGACCCCGGCCCACGAGCAGTACTTC.